This T cell receptor (beta chain) emerged from a study of CD8+CD57+ T cells in acquired aplastic anemia. Genomic DNA templated the TCR beta VDJ and CDR3 profiling. TCRdb analysed the reads with MiXCR anew, one entry per CDR3 protein. The sample records approximately 300,000 distinct CDR3 sequences, 56% being singletons. As to this clonotype: The junction departs from germline at one end; a sequencing error may be responsible.

Germline assignment: CDR1 SGHNT and CDR2 YYREEE (reference sequence). The CDR3 covers 14 residues. The sequenced patients had an expansion of CD8+CD57+ cells seen by flow cytometry. The chain couples TRBV5-4 to TRBJ2-3; D may match TRBD1 or TRBD2 (6 bases each). The sample consisted of sorted CD4+, CD8+, or CD8+CD57+ T cells (not recorded which) from PBMCs. This clonotype was obtained from a human donor with aplastic anemia. DNA for the CDR3: TGTGCCAGCAGCTTGGCGGGGGCCAGAGATGCGCAGTATTTT. Amino acid sequence: CASSLAGARDAQYF.